This T cell receptor (beta chain) was identified in a study of blood T cell repertoires in COVID-19 (dated by TCRdb to between 2020 and 2021). Looking at the study overall: Collaborator samples came from the United States, Italy and Spain and covered acute and convalescent phases of COVID-19. Samples were obtained from the ongoing ImmuneRACE study (first 160 participants) and from 1,254 subjects provided by 6 global collaborators. HLA class I and class II types, where available, came from metadata supplied by the sample provider rather than from assay-based typing. A de-identified subject ID, COVID-19 status, age in years and sex were almost always included in the sample metadata. The material from the prospective study consisted of cDNA or gDNA derived from T cells, B-cell-depleted T cells, or PBMCs. The dataset comprised deeply sampled blood TCRbeta repertoires from subjects exposed to, actively infected with, or recovered from COVID-19. A freely available public database, intended as a resource for researchers studying the immune response to SARS-CoV-2, is where the repertoires were released.

Participants in the prospective study were enrolled through a virtual design, were aged about 18 to 100 years, and lived in about two dozen United States geographic areas. To assign participants to cohorts, the prospective study relied on clinical history that participants themselves reported in a screening survey and a study questionnaire. For ImmuneRACE Cohort 3, a participant was defined as recovered based on two consecutive negative NP/OP PCR tests, clearance by a healthcare professional, or resolution of symptoms. Each participant in the prospective study had whole blood, serum and a nasopharyngeal or oropharyngeal swab collected by mobile phlebotomists. Over a roughly two-month period, participants in the prospective study had the option of providing additional blood draws and questionnaires. Before DNA extraction, prospective study blood samples were shipped either frozen or at room temperature.

Results and caveats for the whole study, not just this receptor: The amount of clinical and demographic metadata varied by source and participant and was provided uncurated.

This clone was seen only once. Its antigen is not yet known. The input lacks base qualities; no much larger clone sits a single base away. The immunoSEQ Assay, a bias-controlled multiplex PCR, was used to amplify TCRbeta CDR3 regions from genomic DNA. The original pipeline was this. Nucleated cell counts per sample were estimated from amplification of reference gene primers within the assay. Sequence reads were collapsed and filtered to measure the absolute abundance of every unique TCRbeta CDR3 rearrangement. For each sample, productive Simpson clonality was calculated by taking the square root of Simpson's diversity index across productive rearrangements. As stored in TCRdb, this immuneACCESS dataset retains in-frame rearrangements with V and J assigned. A fraction of the clones does not appear; measured against another copy, unresolved V genes explain less than half of the discrepancy, and the remainder lacks a known reason. V, J and clone size are those of that table, while D and trimming were read from the DNA. The sample table shows around 330,000 clones, and about nine tenths are seen once. The ten top clones hold over 4% of the sample.

Sequenced material: PBMCs or T cells enriched from blood (not recorded which). The clonotype originates from a man aged 60 to 75 who had recovered from COVID-19.

The CDR3 protein is CASSIGLAGRSYNEQFF. The nucleotides read TGTGCCAGTAGTATAGGACTAGCGGGAAGGTCCTACAATGAGCAGTTCTTC. The chain was built from TRBV19 and TRBJ2-1; 11 bases in between match TRBD2. Based on the germline V gene (reference sequence), the CDR1 and CDR2 sequences are LNHDA and SQIVND. From the cysteine up to the phenylalanine, the CDR3 has a length of 17 residues. Only CDR3 DNA is held: 51 bases, read in frame from base 1. V has 1 base trimmed and J has 1 base trimmed; junction bases matching no gene number 3.